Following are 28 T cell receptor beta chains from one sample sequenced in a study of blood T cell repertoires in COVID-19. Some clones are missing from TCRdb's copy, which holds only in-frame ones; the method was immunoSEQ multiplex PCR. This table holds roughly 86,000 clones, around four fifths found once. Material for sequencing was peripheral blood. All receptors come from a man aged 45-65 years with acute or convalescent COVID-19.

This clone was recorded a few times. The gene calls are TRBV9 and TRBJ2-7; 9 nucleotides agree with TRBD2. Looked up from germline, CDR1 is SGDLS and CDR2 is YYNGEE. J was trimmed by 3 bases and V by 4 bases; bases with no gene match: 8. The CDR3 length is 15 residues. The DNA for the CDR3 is TGTGCCAGCAGCAAGCGGGAGGCCCAGGACTACGAGCAGTACTTC. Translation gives CASSKREAQDYEQYF.

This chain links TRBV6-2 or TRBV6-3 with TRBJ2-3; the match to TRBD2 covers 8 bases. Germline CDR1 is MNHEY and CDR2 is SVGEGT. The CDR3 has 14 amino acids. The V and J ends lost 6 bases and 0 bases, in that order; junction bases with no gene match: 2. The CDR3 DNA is TGTGCCAGCAGCCGGGGGGGGAGCACAGATACGCAGTATTTT. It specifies CASSRGGSTDTQYF.

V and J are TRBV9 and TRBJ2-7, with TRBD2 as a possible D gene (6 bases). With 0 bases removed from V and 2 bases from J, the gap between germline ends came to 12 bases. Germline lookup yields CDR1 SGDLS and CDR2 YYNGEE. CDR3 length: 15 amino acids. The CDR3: CASSVDGGNTYEQYF. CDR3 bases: TGTGCCAGCAGCGTAGATGGGGGGAATACCTACGAGCAGTACTTC.

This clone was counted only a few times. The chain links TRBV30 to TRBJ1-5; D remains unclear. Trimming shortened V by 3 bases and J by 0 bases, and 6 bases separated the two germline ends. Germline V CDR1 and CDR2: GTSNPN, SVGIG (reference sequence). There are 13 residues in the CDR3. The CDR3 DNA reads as TGTGCCTGGAGCCTAAATAGCAATCAGCCCCAGCATTTT. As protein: CAWSLNSNQPQHF.

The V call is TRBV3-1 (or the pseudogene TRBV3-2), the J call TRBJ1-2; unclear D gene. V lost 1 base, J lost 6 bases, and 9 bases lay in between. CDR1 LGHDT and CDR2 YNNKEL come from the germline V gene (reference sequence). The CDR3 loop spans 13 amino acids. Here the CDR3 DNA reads TGTGCCAGCAGCCAAGTGCCGGCGGATGGCTACACCTTC. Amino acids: CASSQVPADGYTF.

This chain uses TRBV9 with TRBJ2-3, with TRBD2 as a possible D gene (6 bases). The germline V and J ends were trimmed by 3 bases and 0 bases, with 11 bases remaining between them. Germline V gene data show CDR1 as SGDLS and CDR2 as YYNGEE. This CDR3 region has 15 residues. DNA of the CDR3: TGTGCCAGCAGCGCCACCGGGACTAGCACAGATACGCAGTATTTT. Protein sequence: CASSATGTSTDTQYF. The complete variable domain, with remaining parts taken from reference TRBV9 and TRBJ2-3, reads DSGVTQTPKHLITATGQRVTLRCSPRSGDLSVYWYQQSLDQGLQFLIQYYNGEERAKGNILERFSAQQFPDLHSELNLSSLELGDSALYFCASSATGTSTDTQYFGPGTRLTVL.

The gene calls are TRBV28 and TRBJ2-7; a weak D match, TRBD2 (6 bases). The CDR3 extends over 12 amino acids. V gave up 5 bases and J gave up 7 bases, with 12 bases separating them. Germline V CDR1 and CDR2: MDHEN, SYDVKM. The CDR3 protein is CASSGPGREQYF. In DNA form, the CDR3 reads TGTGCCAGCAGTGGACCAGGGAGGGAGCAGTACTTC.

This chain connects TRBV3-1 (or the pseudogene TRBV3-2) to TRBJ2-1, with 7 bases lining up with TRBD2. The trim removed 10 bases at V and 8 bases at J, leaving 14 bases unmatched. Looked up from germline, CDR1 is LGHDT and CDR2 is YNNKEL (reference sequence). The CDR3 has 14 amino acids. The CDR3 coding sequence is TGTGCCACCCGGGGGATGGCGGGAGCGGATGAGCAGTTCTTC. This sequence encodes CATRGMAGADEQFF.

In DNA form, the CDR3 reads TGCAGCGGGGATGGACTAGCGGGAGGCAATGAGCAGTTCTTC. Translation gives CSGDGLAGGNEQFF. The gene calls are TRBV29-1 and TRBJ2-1; TRBD2 matches at 14 bases. Losses at the gene ends were 7 bases for V and 6 bases for J; bases not matched to a gene: 5. CDR1 SQVTM and CDR2 ANQGSEA come from the germline V gene. CDR3 length equals 14 residues.

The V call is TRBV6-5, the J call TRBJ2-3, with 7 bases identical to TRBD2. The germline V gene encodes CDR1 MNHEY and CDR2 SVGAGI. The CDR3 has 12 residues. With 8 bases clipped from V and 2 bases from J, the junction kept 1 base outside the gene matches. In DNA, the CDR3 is TGTGCCAGCGGGAGGGCCACAGATACGCAGTATTTT. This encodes CASGRATDTQYF.

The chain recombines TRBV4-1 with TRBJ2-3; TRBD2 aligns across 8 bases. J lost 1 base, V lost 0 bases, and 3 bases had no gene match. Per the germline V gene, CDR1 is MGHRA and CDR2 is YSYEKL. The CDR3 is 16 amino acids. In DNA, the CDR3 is TGCGCCAGCAGCCAAGAAAGCGGGGGTGGCACAGATACGCAGTATTTT. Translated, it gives CASSQESGGGTDTQYF.

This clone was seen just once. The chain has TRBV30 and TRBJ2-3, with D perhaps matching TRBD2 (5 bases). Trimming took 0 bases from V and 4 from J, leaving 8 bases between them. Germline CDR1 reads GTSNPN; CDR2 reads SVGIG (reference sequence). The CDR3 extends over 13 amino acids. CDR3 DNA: TGTGCCTGGAGTGTCCGGGGTGCAGATACGCAGTATTTT. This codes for CAWSVRGADTQYF.

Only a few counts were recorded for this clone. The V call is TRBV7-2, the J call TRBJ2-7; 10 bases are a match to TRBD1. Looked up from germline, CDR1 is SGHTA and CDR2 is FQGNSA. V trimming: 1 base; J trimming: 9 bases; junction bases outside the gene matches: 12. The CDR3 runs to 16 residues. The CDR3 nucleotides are TGTGCCAGCAGCTTAGGGGGGACAGGGGCGCAGGAGGTGCAGTACTTC. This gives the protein CASSLGGTGAQEVQYF.

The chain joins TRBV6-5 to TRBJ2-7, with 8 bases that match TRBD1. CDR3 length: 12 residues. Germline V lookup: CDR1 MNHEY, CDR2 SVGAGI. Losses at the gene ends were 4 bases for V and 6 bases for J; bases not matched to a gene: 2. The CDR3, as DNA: TGTGCCAGCAGTTTTACAGGGGGCGAGCAGTACTTC. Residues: CASSFTGGEQYF.

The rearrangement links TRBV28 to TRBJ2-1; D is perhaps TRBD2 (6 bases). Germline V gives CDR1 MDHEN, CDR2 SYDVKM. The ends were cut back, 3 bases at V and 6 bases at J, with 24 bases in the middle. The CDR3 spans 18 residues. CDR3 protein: CASSLSGRPHMGGNEQFF. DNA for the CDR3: TGTGCCAGCAGTTTGTCGGGACGGCCACACATGGGGGGCAATGAGCAGTTCTTC.

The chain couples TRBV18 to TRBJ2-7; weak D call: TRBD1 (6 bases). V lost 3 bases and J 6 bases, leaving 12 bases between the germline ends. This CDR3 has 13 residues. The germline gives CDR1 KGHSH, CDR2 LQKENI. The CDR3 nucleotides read TGTGCCAGCTCACCCAAACAGGGCAGCGAGCAGTACTTC. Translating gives CASSPKQGSEQYF.

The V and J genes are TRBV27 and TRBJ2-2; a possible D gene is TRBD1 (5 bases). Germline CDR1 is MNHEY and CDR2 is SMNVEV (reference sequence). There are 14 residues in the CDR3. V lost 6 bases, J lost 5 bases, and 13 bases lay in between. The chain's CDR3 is CASRPRTGTGELFF. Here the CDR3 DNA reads TGTGCCAGCAGGCCTCGCACAGGAACCGGGGAGCTGTTTTTT.

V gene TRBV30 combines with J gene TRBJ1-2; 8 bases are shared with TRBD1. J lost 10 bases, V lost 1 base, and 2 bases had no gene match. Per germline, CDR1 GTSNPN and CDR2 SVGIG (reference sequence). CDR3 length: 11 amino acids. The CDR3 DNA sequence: TGTGCCTGGAGTGCAGGGGGCACCTACACCTTC. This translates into CAWSAGGTYTF.

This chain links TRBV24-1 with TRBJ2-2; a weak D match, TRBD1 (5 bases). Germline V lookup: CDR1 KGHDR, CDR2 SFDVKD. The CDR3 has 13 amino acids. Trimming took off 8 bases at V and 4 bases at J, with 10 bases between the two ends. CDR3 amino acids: CATMQGSTGELFF. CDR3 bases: TGTGCCACCATGCAGGGTTCCACCGGGGAGCTGTTTTTT.

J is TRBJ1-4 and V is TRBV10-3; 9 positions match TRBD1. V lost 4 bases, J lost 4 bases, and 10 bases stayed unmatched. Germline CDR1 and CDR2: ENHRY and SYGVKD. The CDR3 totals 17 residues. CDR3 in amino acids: CAISASGQGTGNEKLFF. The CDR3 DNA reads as TGTGCCATCAGTGCGTCTGGACAGGGGACTGGTAATGAAAAACTGTTTTTT.

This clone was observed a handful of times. The DNA for the CDR3 is TGTGCCAGCAGTTTCACAGCTTTAGGGGGTGAGCCCCAGCATTTT. This gives the protein CASSFTALGGEPQHF. The chain is built from TRBV27 and TRBJ1-5; D may be TRBD1 (6 bases). The CDR3 totals 15 residues. Trimming removed 3 bases from V and 8 bases from J, with 17 bases in between. Germline CDR1 reads MNHEY; CDR2 reads SMNVEV (reference sequence).

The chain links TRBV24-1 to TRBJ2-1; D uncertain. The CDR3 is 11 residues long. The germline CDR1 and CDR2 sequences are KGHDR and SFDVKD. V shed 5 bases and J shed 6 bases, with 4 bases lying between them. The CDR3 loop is CATSVVNEQFF. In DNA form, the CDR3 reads TGTGCCACCAGTGTAGTCAATGAGCAGTTCTTC.

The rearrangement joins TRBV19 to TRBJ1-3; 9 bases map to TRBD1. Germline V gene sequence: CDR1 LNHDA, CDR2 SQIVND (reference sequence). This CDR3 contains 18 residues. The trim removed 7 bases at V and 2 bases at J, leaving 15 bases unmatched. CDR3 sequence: CASTTRKGTGLAGNTIYF. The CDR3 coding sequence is TGTGCCAGTACCACCCGAAAGGGGACAGGGCTAGCTGGAAACACCATATATTTT. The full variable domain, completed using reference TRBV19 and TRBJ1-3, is DGGITQSPKYLFRKEGQNVTLSCEQNLNHDAMYWYRQDPGQGLRLIYYSQIVNDFQKGDIAEGYSVSREKKESFPLTVTSAQKNPTAFYLCASTTRKGTGLAGNTIYFGEGSWLTVV.

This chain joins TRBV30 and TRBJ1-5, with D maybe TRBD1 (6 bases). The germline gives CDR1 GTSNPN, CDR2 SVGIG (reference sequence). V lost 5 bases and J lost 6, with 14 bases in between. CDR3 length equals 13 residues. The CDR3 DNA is TGTGCCTGGGCTTATACAGGGATTCAGCCCCAGCATTTT. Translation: CAWAYTGIQPQHF.

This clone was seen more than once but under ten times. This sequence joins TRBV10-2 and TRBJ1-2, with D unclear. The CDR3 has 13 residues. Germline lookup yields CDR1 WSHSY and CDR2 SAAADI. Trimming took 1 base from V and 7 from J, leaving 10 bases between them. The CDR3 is CASSEYWRSGYTF. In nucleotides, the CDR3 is TGCGCCAGCAGTGAGTATTGGAGGAGTGGCTACACCTTC.

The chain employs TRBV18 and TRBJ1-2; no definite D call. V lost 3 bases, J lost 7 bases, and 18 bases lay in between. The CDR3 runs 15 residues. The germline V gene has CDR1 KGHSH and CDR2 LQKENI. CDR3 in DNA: TGTGCCAGCTCACCGATTCCCACGGTGGAGGGTGGCTACACCTTC. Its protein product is CASSPIPTVEGGYTF.

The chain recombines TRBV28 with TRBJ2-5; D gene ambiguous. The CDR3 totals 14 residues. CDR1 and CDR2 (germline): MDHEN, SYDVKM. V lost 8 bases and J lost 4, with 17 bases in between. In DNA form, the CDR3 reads TGTGCCAGCGGCCCGTTGGTCCTCCCAGAGACCCAGTACTTC. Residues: CASGPLVLPETQYF.

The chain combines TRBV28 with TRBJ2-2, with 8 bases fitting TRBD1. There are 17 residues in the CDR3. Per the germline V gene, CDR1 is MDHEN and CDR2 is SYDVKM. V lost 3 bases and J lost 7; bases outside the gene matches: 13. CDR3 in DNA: TGTGCCAGCAGTTTTTGGGCCCTCTCGACAGGGGACGGGGAGCTGTTTTTT. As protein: CASSFWALSTGDGELFF. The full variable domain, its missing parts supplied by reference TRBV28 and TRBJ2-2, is DVKVTQSSRYLVKRTGEKVFLECVQDMDHENMFWYRQDPGLGLRLIYFSYDVKMKEKGDIPEGYSVSREKKERFSLILESASTNQTSMYLCASSFWALSTGDGELFFGEGSRLTVL.